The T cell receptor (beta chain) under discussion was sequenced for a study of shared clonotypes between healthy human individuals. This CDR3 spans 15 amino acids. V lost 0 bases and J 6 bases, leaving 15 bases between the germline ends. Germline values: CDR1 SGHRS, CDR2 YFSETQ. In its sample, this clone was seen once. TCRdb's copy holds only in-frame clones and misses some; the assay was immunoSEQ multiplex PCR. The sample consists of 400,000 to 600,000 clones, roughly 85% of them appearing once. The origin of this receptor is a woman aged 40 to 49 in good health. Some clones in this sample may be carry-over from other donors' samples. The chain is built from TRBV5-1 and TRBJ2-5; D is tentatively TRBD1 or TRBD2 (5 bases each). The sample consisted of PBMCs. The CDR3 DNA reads TGCGCCAGCAGCTTGGGGATTGAGGGGTTGAAGACCCAGTACTTC. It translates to CASSLGIEGLKTQYF.